This T cell receptor beta chain appears in the sequencing data of a study of cytomegalovirus exposure and HLA in healthy donors. Points from the study as a whole: Exclusion applied to some V segments, including TRBV6-2 and TRBV6-3, as they were indistinguishable. A later analysis reportedly found fewer N-insertions in an Asian-associated ancestry cluster than the roughly 670-donor mean. Per published reports, the classifier diagnosed cytomegalovirus status with high specificity and sensitivity. Sequence variants that were highly shared formed a cluster that was likely a sequencing artifact.

Germline lookup yields CDR1 SGDLS and CDR2 YYNGEE. J gave up 4 bases and V 3 bases, and 4 bases lay outside the gene matches. The CDR3 has 16 residues. In regard to this clone: What it binds is not known.

Primers: 60 Vbeta forward and 13 Jbeta reverse. Data came from immunoSEQ multiplex PCR; TCRdb stores just in-frame clones and leaves some out. This sample yields under 90,000 clones, of which approximately 78% are seen a single time; about 3.5% belongs to the top ten. The source material was PBMCs. The rearrangement links TRBV9 to TRBJ1-4; 12 nucleotides match TRBD1. The TCR sequence derives from a man aged 35 to 55 in good health and CMV-seronegative. The DNA for the CDR3 is TGTGCCAGCAGCGGGGGGACAGGGGGCCTTAATGAAAAACTGTTTTTT. Translating it yields CASSGGTGGLNEKLFF.